Below, 27 T cell receptor beta chains from the same sample are listed, as sequenced in a study of blood T cell repertoires in COVID-19. The table came from immunoSEQ multiplex PCR; TCRdb's copy has only in-frame clones and leaves some out. The table shows approximately 330,000 clones, with about 86% occurring only once. The sample was PBMCs or T cells enriched from blood (not recorded which). The receptors come from a woman aged 35 to 49 with acute COVID-19.

The J gene is TRBJ2-1, the V gene TRBV7-2, with 10 bases lining up with TRBD2. The CDR3 is 17 residues long. CDR1 and CDR2 (germline): SGHTA, FQGNSA. V lost 5 bases to trimming and J lost 8 bases; unmatched junction nucleotides: 15. This CDR3 is CASSPRSGRLLSDEQFF. The CDR3 coding sequence is TGTGCCAGCAGCCCCCGTAGCGGGAGGCTGCTCTCCGATGAGCAGTTCTTC.

The rearrangement links TRBV19 to TRBJ2-1; 7 bases match TRBD1. Germline assignment: CDR1 LNHDA and CDR2 SQIVND (reference sequence). V lost 3 bases, J lost 4 bases, and 3 bases stayed unmatched. CDR3 length: 14 amino acids. The CDR3: CASSMTGSYNEQFF. Written as DNA, the CDR3 is TGTGCCAGTAGTATGACAGGGTCGTACAATGAGCAGTTCTTC.

The V and J genes are TRBV5-5 and TRBJ1-1; the match to TRBD1 covers 8 bases. V lost 10 bases to trimming and J lost 3 bases; unmatched junction nucleotides: 8. The germline gives CDR1 SGHKS, CDR2 YYEKEE (reference sequence). The CDR3 has 13 amino acids. CDR3 protein: CAGGQGGYTEAFF. CDR3 DNA sequence: TGTGCCGGAGGACAGGGTGGTTACACTGAAGCTTTCTTT.

The V and J genes are TRBV27 and TRBJ1-2; 7 bases map to TRBD1. Germline assignment: CDR1 MNHEY and CDR2 SMNVEV (reference sequence). The CDR3 extends over 15 amino acids. With 6 bases clipped from V and 0 bases from J, the junction kept 7 bases outside the gene matches. CDR3 protein: CASRGQGGANYGYTF. Written as DNA, the CDR3 is TGTGCCAGCAGGGGGCAGGGGGGAGCTAACTATGGCTACACCTTC.

The chain combines TRBV4-3 with TRBJ2-3; 7 bases match TRBD2. Germline lookup yields CDR1 LGHNA and CDR2 YSLEER. The V and J ends lost 3 bases and 2 bases, in that order; junction bases with no gene match: 5. CDR3 length: 15 residues. The CDR3 loop is CASSHIAGPTDTQYF. Written as DNA, the CDR3 is TGCGCCAGCAGCCATATAGCGGGCCCCACAGATACGCAGTATTTT.

V and J are TRBV6-5 and TRBJ2-3; 14 bases line up with TRBD2. Per germline, CDR1 MNHEY and CDR2 SVGAGI. After removal of 6 bases from V and 6 bases from J, the junction contained 5 bases not matched to a gene. This CDR3 is 15 amino acids long. CDR3: CASSTGLAGADTQYF. In nucleotides, the CDR3 is TGTGCCAGCAGCACGGGACTAGCGGGGGCGGATACGCAGTATTTT.

The chain combines TRBV4-3 with TRBJ2-2; possible D gene TRBD1, 6 bases. V lost 4 bases and J 2 bases, leaving 11 bases between the germline ends. The CDR3 spans 15 residues. Germline CDR1 is LGHNA and CDR2 is YSLEER. The CDR3 DNA is TGCGCCAGCAGCCGAGGGACATCTAACACCGGGGAGCTGTTTTTT. Its translation: CASSRGTSNTGELFF.

The chain has TRBV4-3 and TRBJ1-4; 9 nucleotides agree with TRBD1. Germline V gene sequence: CDR1 LGHNA, CDR2 YSLEER. After removal of 1 base from V and 8 bases from J, the junction contained 5 bases not matched to a gene. This CDR3 spans 15 amino acids. Here the CDR3 DNA reads TGCGCCAGCAGCCAAGGTATTGGGACAGGGGAAAAACTGTTTTTT. Its translation: CASSQGIGTGEKLFF.

V is TRBV28 and J is TRBJ2-2; tentative D call: TRBD1 (5 bases). Germline V gene lookup returns CDR1 MDHEN and CDR2 SYDVKM. The CDR3 loop spans 15 amino acids. Trimming cost V 6 bases and J 0 bases, with 11 bases left between them. This CDR3 is CASRSTGPNTGELFF. In DNA, the CDR3 is TGTGCCAGCAGATCTACAGGACCGAACACCGGGGAGCTGTTTTTT. Full variable domain (missing parts from reference TRBV28 and TRBJ2-2): DVKVTQSSRYLVKRTGEKVFLECVQDMDHENMFWYRQDPGLGLRLIYFSYDVKMKEKGDIPEGYSVSREKKERFSLILESASTNQTSMYLCASRSTGPNTGELFFGEGSRLTVL.

The V call is TRBV7-8, the J call TRBJ2-7; TRBD1 matches 11 bases. Germline loops: CDR1 SGHVS, CDR2 FQNEAQ. Trimming cost V 3 bases and J 0 bases; bases outside gene matches: 1. This CDR3 contains 15 residues. The CDR3 loop reads CASSFGTGGSYEQYF. For the CDR3, the DNA is TGTGCCAGCAGCTTTGGGACAGGGGGCTCCTACGAGCAGTACTTC.

The chain combines TRBV3-1 (or the pseudogene TRBV3-2) with TRBJ1-1, with D tentatively TRBD1 (5 bases). The CDR3 spans 14 residues. V gave up 4 bases and J gave up 2 bases, with 11 bases separating them. From germline, CDR1 is LGHDT and CDR2 YNNKEL (reference sequence). CDR3 bases: TGTGCCAGCAGCCCGGCGGGGGGTAACACTGAAGCTTTCTTT. Its protein is CASSPAGGNTEAFF.

As DNA, the CDR3 is TGTGCCAGCAGCGTGACGGGGGTTACCTACGAGCAGTACTTC. Translation: CASSVTGVTYEQYF. The V and J genes are TRBV9 and TRBJ2-7; tentative D call: TRBD2 (6 bases). CDR1 and CDR2 from the germline V gene are SGDLS and YYNGEE. Deletions cut 2 bases from V and 2 bases from J, with 11 bases between. The CDR3 spans 14 residues.

In its sample, this clone was seen once. V and J are TRBV7-9 and TRBJ1-2; 7 bases map to TRBD1. V lost 5 bases to trimming and J lost 5 bases; unmatched junction nucleotides: 2. Germline loops: CDR1 SEHNR, CDR2 FQNEAQ (reference sequence). The CDR3 contains 12 residues. CDR3 DNA: TGTGCCAGCAGCGCGACAGGGTATGGCTACACCTTC. This sequence encodes CASSATGYGYTF.

The V call is TRBV7-2, the J call TRBJ2-3; D may be TRBD1 (6 bases). Germline CDR1 is SGHTA and CDR2 is FQGNSA. The CDR3 is made up of 16 amino acids. V was cut by 5 bases and J by 2 bases, with 17 bases left in between. CDR3 sequence reads: CASSERAGALTDTQYF. Written as DNA, the CDR3 is TGTGCCAGCAGCGAAAGGGCAGGGGCCCTCACAGATACGCAGTATTTT.

At least ten counts were recorded for this clone. The chain has TRBV2 and TRBJ2-7, with 8 bases that match TRBD2. Germline trimming cut 9 bases from V and 0 bases from J; bases unmatched to any gene: 13. This CDR3 has 16 amino acids. Germline V gene sequence: CDR1 SNHLY, CDR2 FYNNEI. The chain's CDR3 is CASLHDSGVASYEQYF. The DNA for the CDR3 is TGTGCCAGTCTGCATGATAGCGGGGTGGCCTCCTACGAGCAGTACTTC.

J is TRBJ1-2 and V is TRBV7-8; D remains ambiguous. V was shortened by 0 bases and J by 8 bases, with 10 bases between the two germline ends. The germline V gene encodes CDR1 SGHVS and CDR2 FQNEAQ. The CDR3 is 13 amino acids. CDR3 region: CASSLARERGYTF. Here the CDR3 DNA reads TGTGCCAGCAGCTTAGCGCGGGAACGGGGCTACACCTTC.

This clone showed up just once. The chain is built from TRBV15 and TRBJ1-2; D gene uncertain. The germline V and J ends were trimmed by 0 bases and 5 bases, with 22 bases remaining between them. This CDR3 is 18 amino acids long. Germline CDR1 and CDR2: LNHNV and YYDKDF (reference sequence). Here the CDR3 DNA reads TGTGCCACCAGCAGAGATCTGGAAACAGCCGCCTCCGCTTATGGCTACACCTTC. Translated, it gives CATSRDLETAASAYGYTF.

The gene calls are TRBV28 and TRBJ1-2; D is uncertain. The V end was cut by 0 bases, the J end by 4 bases, with 12 bases between. This CDR3 has 15 amino acids. Germline assignment: CDR1 MDHEN and CDR2 SYDVKM. The CDR3 DNA reads as TGTGCCAGCAGTTTATGGGGCGCGTTATTCTATGGCTACACCTTC. Its protein is CASSLWGALFYGYTF.

The chain joins TRBV5-8 to TRBJ1-4; no clear D. The germline V and J ends were trimmed by 0 bases and 8 bases, with 11 bases remaining between them. The germline gives CDR1 SGHTS, CDR2 YDEGEE. This CDR3 comprises 14 residues. CDR3 nucleotides: TGTGCCAGCAGCTTGGGACTGTTCGGCGAAAAACTGTTTTTT. Amino acid sequence: CASSLGLFGEKLFF.

The chain links TRBV6-5 to TRBJ1-2; 7 bases align to TRBD1. Germline CDR1 MNHEY, CDR2 SVGAGI. Trimming removed 5 bases from V and 2 bases from J; junction bases left unmatched: 8. The CDR3 loop spans 15 amino acids. CDR3 amino acids: CASSTGVFQNYGYTF. The CDR3 bases are TGTGCCAGCAGTACAGGGGTCTTTCAGAACTATGGCTACACCTTC.

The J gene is TRBJ2-2, the V gene TRBV29-1, with 8 bases fitting TRBD1. The CDR3 runs 13 residues. CDR1 and CDR2 from the germline V gene are SQVTM and ANQGSEA. V lost 8 bases, J lost 7 bases, and 9 bases stayed unmatched. The DNA of the CDR3 is TGCAGCACCGGGACAGGAATCGGCGGGGAGCTGTTTTTT. This codes for CSTGTGIGGELFF.

V usage is TRBV13 and J usage is TRBJ1-2, with D possibly TRBD1 on 6 matching bases. V lost 0 bases, J lost 2 bases, and 7 bases lay in between. The CDR3 runs 14 residues. The V gene's germline CDR1 is PRHDT and CDR2 FYEKMQ (reference sequence). CDR3 loop: CASSLGQGNYGYTF. In DNA, the CDR3 is TGTGCCAGCAGCTTAGGACAGGGAAACTATGGCTACACCTTC.

The chain recombines TRBV4-2 with TRBJ2-3, with TRBD2 matching over 7 bases. Germline trimming cut 3 bases from V and 1 base from J; bases unmatched to any gene: 7. This CDR3 is built from 16 residues. Germline values: CDR1 LGHNA, CDR2 YNFKEQ. The CDR3: CASSQGALAGTDTQYF. In DNA form, the CDR3 reads TGTGCCAGCAGCCAGGGAGCCCTAGCGGGCACAGATACGCAGTATTTT.

V usage is TRBV7-2 and J usage is TRBJ2-5; 11 positions match TRBD2. The CDR3 runs 17 residues. V lost 1 base to trimming and J lost 5 bases; unmatched junction nucleotides: 9. CDR1 and CDR2 (germline): SGHTA, FQGNSA. The CDR3 is CASSLGLLAGEGETQYF. In nucleotides, the CDR3 is TGTGCCAGCAGCTTAGGCTTACTAGCGGGAGAAGGGGAGACCCAGTACTTC.

This clone was observed once. The chain combines TRBV3-1 (or the pseudogene TRBV3-2) with TRBJ2-7, with 10 bases matching TRBD1. CDR1 LGHDT and CDR2 YNNKEL come from the germline V gene (reference sequence). V shed 0 bases and J 7 bases; nucleotides not matched to a gene: 15. The CDR3 length is 18 residues. The CDR3, as DNA: TGTGCCAGCAGCCAAGAGTACCCGGGACAGGGGCTGAGAGTAGAGCAGTACTTC. Translated, it gives CASSQEYPGQGLRVEQYF.

The chain is built from TRBV7-2 and TRBJ2-5; 9 bases fit TRBD2. There are 15 residues in the CDR3. Germline CDR1 SGHTA, CDR2 FQGNSA. With V trimmed by 1 base and J by 7 bases, 7 bases remained unmatched. The CDR3 loop reads CASSLVNSGGGTQYF. DNA of the CDR3: TGTGCCAGCAGCTTAGTGAATAGCGGGGGAGGGACCCAGTACTTC.

The rearrangement links TRBV4-2 to TRBJ1-1, with TRBD1 matching 7 bases. With V trimmed by 0 bases and J by 1 base, 5 bases remained unmatched. The CDR3 covers 16 residues. The germline gives CDR1 LGHNA, CDR2 YNFKEQ. The CDR3 region is CASSQEKGQRNTEAFF. DNA for the CDR3: TGTGCCAGCAGCCAAGAAAAGGGACAGAGGAACACTGAAGCTTTCTTT.